This T cell receptor (beta chain) was sequenced during a study of T cells after posttransplantation cyclophosphamide. With respect to this clone: Other nucleotide sequences in the sample specify the same CDR3.

Produced via immunoSEQ multiplex PCR; TCRdb's table is partial and in-frame only. The sample includes 40,000 to 55,000 clones, none of them occurring once. CDR1 is SGHVS, CDR2 FQNEAQ, per germline. J gave up 0 bases and V 6 bases, and 8 bases lay outside the gene matches. This CDR3 region has 16 residues. The sample was PBMCs. The chain combines TRBV7-8 with TRBJ2-1; 7 bases align to TRBD2. The receptor was isolated from a man aged 35 to 55 in good health, CMV-negative, and a related stem cell transplant donor. CDR3 residues: CASSPRGGSSYNEQFF. In DNA form, the CDR3 reads TGTGCCAGCAGTCCCCGGGGCGGGAGCTCCTACAATGAGCAGTTCTTC.